This T cell receptor (beta chain) emerged from a study of T-cell memory formation after mild COVID-19. With respect to this clonotype: Antigen: not known.

The CDR3 length is 17 residues. Germline V gives CDR1 SGHDT, CDR2 YYEEEE. The V and J ends lost 3 bases and 8 bases, in that order; junction bases with no gene match: 14. TCRdb called the 5' RACE reads again in MiXCR, with one record for every CDR3 protein. The sample carries 150,000 to 200,000 distinct CDR3 sequences, roughly 18% recorded once. Study outcomes and limitations: Clones shrinking between day 15 and 85 showed a balanced CD4/CD8 split, and those that grew later tilted toward CD4+. Some clones that responded were present in memory (sampled pre-infection), which suggests cross-reactive memory joined.

The chain carries TRBV5-6 and TRBJ2-1; 10 nucleotides align to TRBD2. Sequenced input: PBMCs or a T cell subset sorted from them (not recorded which). This clonotype was sampled from a man aged 18 to 29 who had mild COVID-19 (a few samples of this study predate the infection). Cell type and time point are not known. This CDR3 reads CASSSSSAGGPRDEQFF. CDR3 in DNA: TGTGCCAGCAGCTCATCGTCAGCGGGGGGGCCTCGCGATGAGCAGTTCTTC. Full variable domain (remainder filled in from reference TRBV5-6 and TRBJ2-1): DAGVTQSPTHLIKTRGQQVTLRCSPKSGHDTVSWYQQALGQGPQFIFQYYEEEERQRGNFPDRFSGHQFPNYSSELNVNALLLGDSALYLCASSSSSAGGPRDEQFFGPGTRLTVL.